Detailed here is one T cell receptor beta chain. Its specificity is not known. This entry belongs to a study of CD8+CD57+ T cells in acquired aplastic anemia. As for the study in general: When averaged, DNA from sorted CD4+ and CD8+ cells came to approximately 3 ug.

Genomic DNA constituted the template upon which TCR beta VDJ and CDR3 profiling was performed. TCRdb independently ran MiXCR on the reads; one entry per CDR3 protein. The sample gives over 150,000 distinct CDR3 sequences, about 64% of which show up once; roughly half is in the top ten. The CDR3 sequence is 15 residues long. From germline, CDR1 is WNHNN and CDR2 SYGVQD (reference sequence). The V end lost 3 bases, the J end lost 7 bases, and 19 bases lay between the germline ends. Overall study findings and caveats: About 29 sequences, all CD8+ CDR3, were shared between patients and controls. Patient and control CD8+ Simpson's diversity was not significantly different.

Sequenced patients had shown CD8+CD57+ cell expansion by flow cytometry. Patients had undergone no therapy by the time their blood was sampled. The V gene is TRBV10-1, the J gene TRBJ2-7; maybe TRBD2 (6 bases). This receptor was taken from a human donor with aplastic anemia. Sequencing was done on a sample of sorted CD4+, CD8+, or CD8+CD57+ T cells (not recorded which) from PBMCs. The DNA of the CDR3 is TGCGCCAGCAGTGAAGGGTCTAGCGCGGTCGGGGAGCAGTACGTC. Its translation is CASSEGSSAVGEQYV.